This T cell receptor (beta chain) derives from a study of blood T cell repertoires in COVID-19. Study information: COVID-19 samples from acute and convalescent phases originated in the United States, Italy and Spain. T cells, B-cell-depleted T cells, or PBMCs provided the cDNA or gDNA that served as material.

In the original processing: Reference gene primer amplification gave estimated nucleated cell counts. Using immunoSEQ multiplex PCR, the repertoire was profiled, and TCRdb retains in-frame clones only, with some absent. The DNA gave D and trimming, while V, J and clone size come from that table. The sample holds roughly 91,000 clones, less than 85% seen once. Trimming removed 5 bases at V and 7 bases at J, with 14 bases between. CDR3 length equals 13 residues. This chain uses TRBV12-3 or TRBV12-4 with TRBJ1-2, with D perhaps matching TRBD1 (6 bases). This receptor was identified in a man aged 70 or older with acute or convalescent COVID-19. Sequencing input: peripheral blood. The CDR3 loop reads CASSRQALGGYTF. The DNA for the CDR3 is TGTGCCAGCAGTAGACAGGCCCTGGGTGGCTACACCTTC.